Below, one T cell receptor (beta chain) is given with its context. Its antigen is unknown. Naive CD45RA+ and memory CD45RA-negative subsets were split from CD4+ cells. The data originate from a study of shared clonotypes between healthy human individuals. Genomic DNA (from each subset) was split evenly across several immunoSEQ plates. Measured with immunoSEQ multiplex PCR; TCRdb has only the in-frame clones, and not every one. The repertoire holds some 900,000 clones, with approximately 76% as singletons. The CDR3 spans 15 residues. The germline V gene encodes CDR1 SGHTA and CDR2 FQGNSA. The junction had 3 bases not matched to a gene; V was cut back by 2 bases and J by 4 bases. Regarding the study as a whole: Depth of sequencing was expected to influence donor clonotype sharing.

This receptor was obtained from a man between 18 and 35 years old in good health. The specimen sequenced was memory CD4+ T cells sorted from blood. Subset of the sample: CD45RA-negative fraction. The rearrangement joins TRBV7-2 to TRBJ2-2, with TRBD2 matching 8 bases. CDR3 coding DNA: TGTGCCAGCAGCTTAAGCGGGAGTTCCACCGGGGAGCTGTTTTTT. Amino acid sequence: CASSLSGSSTGELFF. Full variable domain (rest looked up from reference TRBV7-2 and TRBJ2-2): GAGVSQSPSNKVTEKGKDVELRCDPISGHTALYWYRQSLGQGLEFLIYFQGNSAPDKSGLPSDRFSAERTGGSVSTLTIQRTQQEDSAVYLCASSLSGSSTGELFFGEGSRLTVL.